The T cell receptor (beta chain) under discussion was sequenced for a study of vaccination and CD4 T cells after COVID-19. Overall study: As control conditions, cultures were given either a CEFX pool serving as positive control, an HIV-1 Nef pool, or no peptide at all. Study-level results: Only post-vaccination samples contained a median about 86% of the reactive clones in convalescent patients.

Treatment described: roughly 11-day PBMC culture with coronavirus spike peptide pools or control peptides (ViraFEST assay). There are a few counts of this clonotype. No antigen is known for it. Sequencing of the DNA from cultured CD4+ T cells was carried out with the Oncomine TCR Beta short-read assay. Each CDR3 protein gets one entry after TCRdb re-called the PCR reads with MiXCR. The sample yields about 15,000 distinct CDR3 sequences, approximately 73% seen once. Germline values: CDR1 DFQATT, CDR2 SNEGSKA (reference sequence). The CDR3 has 13 amino acids. V gave up 6 bases and J gave up 0 bases, with 9 bases separating them.

This TCR came from a human donor who had recovered from COVID-19. The chain combines TRBV20-1 with TRBJ1-5; D is undetermined. Input material: CD4+ T cells from blood, cultured in vitro. CDR3 region: CSAPAGSNQPQHF. The CDR3 region has the DNA TGCAGTGCCCCCGCCGGTAGCAATCAGCCCCAGCATTTT.